This T cell receptor (beta chain) was sequenced for a study of blood T cell repertoires in COVID-19. Study at large: In each case, the material was cDNA or gDNA derived from T cells, B-cell-depleted T cells, or PBMCs.

With V trimmed by 2 bases and J by 5 bases, 8 bases remained unmatched. The germline gives CDR1 GTSNPN, CDR2 SVGIG (reference sequence). The length of the CDR3 is 15 residues. Profiled with immunoSEQ multiplex PCR; TCRdb holds only in-frame clones, not every one. The data show fewer than 650,000 clones, less than 90% seen once. Seattle patients were enrolled while actively infected and followed longitudinally. The rearrangement links TRBV30 to TRBJ2-7; 11 bases match TRBD1. The sample comprised peripheral blood. This clonotype originated in a woman between 45 and 60 years old with COVID-19, enrolled during active disease. Here the CDR3 reads CAWSILGQGADEQYF. The CDR3 region has the DNA TGTGCCTGGAGTATTTTAGGACAGGGGGCCGACGAGCAGTACTTC.